The subject of this entry is one T cell receptor beta chain. The protocol was immunoSEQ multiplex PCR, while the TCRdb copy is restricted to in-frame clones and leaves out a portion. The repertoire includes around 500,000 clones, 79% of them detected once, and over 10% sits in the top ten. V was cut by 0 bases and J by 3 bases, with 14 bases left in between. The CDR3 contains 16 residues. CDR1 SGHAT and CDR2 FQNNGV come from the germline V gene. These data belong to a study of shared clonotypes between healthy human individuals. The clonotype was recovered from a woman aged 40 to 50 in good health. Some clones in this sample may be carry-over from other donors' samples. The rearrangement uses TRBV11-2 and TRBJ1-2; D is uncertain. The sequenced sample was PBMCs. The CDR3 coding sequence is TGTGCCAGCAGCTTAGATTTGTCAGGTTCGGACTATGGCTACACCTTC. Translating gives CASSLDLSGSDYGYTF.